This TCR beta chain was sequenced during a study of blood T cell repertoires in COVID-19. Germline-derived CDR1 and CDR2 are SGHRS and YFSETQ. CDR3 length: 14 residues. Comment on this clone: At one end the junction does not follow the germline gene, possibly because of a read error.

Using immunoSEQ multiplex PCR, the repertoire was profiled, and TCRdb retains in-frame clones only, with some absent. Among 120,000 to 150,000 clones listed, 70% to 90% were seen once. Specimen: peripheral blood. This chain connects TRBV5-1 to TRBJ2-7, with TRBD1 as a possible D gene (6 bases). The sequence was obtained from a man in his fifties or sixties with active or convalescent COVID-19. In DNA, the CDR3 is TGCGCCAGCAGCTTGGATAGGACAGATCGGGGCGCCGACTTC. Translated, it gives CASSLDRTDRGADF.